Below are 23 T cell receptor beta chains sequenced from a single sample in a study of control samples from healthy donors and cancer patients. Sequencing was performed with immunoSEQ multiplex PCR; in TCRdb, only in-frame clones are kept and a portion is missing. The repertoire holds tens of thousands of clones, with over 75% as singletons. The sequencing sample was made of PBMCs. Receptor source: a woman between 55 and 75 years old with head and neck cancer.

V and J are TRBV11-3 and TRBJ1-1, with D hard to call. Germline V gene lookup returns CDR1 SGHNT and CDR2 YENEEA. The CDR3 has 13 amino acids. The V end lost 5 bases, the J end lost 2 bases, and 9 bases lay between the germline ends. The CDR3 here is CASSRGINTEAFF. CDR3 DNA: TGTGCCAGCAGCCGGGGAATCAACACTGAAGCTTTCTTT.

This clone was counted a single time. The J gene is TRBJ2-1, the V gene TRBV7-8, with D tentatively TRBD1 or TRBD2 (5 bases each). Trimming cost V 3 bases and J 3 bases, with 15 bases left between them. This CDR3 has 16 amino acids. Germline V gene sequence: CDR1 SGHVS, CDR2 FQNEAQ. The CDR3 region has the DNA TGTGCCAGCAGCTTCGGGGCGAACGACGGCTACAATGAGCAGTTCTTC. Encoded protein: CASSFGANDGYNEQFF.

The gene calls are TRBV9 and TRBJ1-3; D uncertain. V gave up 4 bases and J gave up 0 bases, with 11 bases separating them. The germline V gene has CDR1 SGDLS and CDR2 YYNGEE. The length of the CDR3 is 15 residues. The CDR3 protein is CASSPPADSGNTIYF. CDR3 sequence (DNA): TGTGCCAGCAGCCCCCCGGCTGACTCTGGAAACACCATATATTTT.

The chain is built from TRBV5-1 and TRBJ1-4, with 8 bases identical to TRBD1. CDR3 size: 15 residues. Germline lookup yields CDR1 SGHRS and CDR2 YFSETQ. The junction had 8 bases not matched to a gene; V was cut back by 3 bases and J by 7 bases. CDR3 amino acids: CASSSQAGGGEKLFF. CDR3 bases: TGCGCCAGCAGCTCCCAGGCAGGGGGCGGTGAAAAACTGTTTTTT.

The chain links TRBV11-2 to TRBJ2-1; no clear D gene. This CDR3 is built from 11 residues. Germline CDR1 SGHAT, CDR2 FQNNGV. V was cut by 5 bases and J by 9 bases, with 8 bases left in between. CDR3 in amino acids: CASSARGEQFF. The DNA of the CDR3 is TGTGCCAGCAGCGCCCGAGGTGAGCAGTTCTTC.

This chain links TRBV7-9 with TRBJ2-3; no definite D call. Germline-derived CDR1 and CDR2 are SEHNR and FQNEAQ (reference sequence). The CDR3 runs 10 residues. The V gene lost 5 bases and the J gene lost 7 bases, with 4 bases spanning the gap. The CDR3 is CASSQHTQYF. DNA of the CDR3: TGTGCCAGCAGCCAACATACGCAGTATTTT.

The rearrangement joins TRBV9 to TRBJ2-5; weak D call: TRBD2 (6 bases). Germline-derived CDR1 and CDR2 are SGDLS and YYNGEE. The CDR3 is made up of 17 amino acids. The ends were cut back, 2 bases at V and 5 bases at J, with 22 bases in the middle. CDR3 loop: CASSVGNSGIGGETQYF. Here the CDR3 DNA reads TGTGCCAGCAGCGTCGGAAATAGCGGAATTGGGGGGGAGACCCAGTACTTC.

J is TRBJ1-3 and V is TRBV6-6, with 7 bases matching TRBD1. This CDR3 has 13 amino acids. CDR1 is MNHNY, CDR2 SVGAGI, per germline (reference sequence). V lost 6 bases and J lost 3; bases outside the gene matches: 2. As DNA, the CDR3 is TGTGCCAGCAGAAGACAGGGTGGAAACACCATATATTTT. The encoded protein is CASRRQGGNTIYF.

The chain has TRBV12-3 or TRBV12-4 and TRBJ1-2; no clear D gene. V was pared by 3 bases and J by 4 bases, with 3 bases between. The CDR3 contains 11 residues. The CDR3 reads CASSLGYGYTF. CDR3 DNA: TGTGCCAGCAGTTTGGGCTATGGCTACACCTTC.

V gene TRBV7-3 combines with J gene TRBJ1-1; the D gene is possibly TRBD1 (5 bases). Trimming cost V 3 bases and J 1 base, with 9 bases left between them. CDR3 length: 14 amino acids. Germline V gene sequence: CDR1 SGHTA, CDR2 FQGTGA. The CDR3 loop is CASSFQGWNTEAFF. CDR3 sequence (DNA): TGTGCCAGCAGCTTTCAGGGATGGAACACTGAAGCTTTCTTT.

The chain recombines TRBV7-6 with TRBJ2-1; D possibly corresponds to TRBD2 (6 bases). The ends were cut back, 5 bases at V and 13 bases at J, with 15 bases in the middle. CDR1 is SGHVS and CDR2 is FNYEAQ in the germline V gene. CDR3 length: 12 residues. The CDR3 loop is CASSPRAGTQFF. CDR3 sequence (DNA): TGTGCCAGCAGCCCAAGGGCGGGGACCCAGTTCTTC.

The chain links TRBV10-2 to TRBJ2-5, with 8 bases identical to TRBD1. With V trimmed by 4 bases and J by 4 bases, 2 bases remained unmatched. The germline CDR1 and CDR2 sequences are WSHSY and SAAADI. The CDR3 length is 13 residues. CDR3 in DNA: TGCGCCAGCAGTGGACAGGGGACAGAGACCCAGTACTTC. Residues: CASSGQGTETQYF.

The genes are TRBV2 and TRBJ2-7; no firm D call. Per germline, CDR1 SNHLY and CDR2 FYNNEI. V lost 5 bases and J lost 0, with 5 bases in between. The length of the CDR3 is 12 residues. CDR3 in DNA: TGTGCCAGCAGTCAAACCTCCTACGAGCAGTACTTC. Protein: CASSQTSYEQYF.

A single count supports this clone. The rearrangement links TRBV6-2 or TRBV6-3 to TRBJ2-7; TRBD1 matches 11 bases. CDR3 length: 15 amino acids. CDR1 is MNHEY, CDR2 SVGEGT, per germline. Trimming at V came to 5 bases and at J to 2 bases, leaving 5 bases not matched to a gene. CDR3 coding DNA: TGTGCCAGCAGTGGGGACAGGGGGGGAACCTACGAGCAGTACTTC. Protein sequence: CASSGDRGGTYEQYF.

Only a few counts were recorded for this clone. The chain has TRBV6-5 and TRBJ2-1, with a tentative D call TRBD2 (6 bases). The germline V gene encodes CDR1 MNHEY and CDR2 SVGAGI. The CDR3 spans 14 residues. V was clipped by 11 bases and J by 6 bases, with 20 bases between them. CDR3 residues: CASSGRGESNEQFF. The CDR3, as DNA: TGTGCCTCCAGCGGGCGAGGAGAATCCAATGAGCAGTTCTTC.

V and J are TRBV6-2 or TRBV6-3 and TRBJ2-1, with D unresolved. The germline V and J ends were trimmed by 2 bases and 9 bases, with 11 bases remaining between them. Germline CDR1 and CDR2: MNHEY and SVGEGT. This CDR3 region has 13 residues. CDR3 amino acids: CASSYAPFLEQFF. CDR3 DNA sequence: TGTGCCAGCAGTTACGCCCCTTTCCTTGAGCAGTTCTTC.

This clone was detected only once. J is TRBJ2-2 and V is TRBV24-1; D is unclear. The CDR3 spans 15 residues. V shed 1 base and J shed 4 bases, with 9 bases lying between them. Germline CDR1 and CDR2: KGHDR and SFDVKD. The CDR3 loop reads CATSDFSTPTGELFF. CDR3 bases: TGTGCCACCAGTGATTTTTCTACGCCCACCGGGGAGCTGTTTTTT.

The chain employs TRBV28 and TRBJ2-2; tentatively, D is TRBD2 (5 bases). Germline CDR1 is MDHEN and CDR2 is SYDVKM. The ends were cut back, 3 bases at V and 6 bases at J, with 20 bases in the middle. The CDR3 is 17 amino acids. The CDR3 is CASSFSSPGTRSGELFF. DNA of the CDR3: TGTGCCAGCAGTTTTTCCTCTCCTGGAACTAGATCCGGGGAGCTGTTTTTT.

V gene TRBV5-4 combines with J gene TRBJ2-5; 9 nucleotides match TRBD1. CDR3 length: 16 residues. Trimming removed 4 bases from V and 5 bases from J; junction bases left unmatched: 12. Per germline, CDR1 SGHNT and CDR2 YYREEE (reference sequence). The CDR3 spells CASSPPAGQGVETQYF. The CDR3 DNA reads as TGTGCCAGCAGCCCTCCTGCGGGACAGGGTGTGGAGACCCAGTACTTC.

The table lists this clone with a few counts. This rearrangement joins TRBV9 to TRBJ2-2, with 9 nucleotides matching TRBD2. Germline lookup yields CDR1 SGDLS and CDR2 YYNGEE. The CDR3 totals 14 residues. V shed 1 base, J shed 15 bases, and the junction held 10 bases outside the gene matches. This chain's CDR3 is CASSVSGRSDGVFF. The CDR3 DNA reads TGTGCCAGCAGCGTAAGCGGGAGGTCGGACGGAGTGTTTTTT.

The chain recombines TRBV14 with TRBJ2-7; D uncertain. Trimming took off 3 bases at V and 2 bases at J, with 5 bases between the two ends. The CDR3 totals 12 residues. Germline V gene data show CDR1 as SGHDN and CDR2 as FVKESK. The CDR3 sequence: CASSHVAYEQYF. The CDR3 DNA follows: TGTGCCAGCAGCCACGTAGCCTACGAGCAGTACTTC.

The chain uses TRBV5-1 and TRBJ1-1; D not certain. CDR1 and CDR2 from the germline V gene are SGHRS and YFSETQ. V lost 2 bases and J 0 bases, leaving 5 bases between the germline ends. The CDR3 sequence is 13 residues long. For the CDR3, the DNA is TGCGCCAGCAGCTTAGAAATGAACACTGAAGCTTTCTTT. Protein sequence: CASSLEMNTEAFF.

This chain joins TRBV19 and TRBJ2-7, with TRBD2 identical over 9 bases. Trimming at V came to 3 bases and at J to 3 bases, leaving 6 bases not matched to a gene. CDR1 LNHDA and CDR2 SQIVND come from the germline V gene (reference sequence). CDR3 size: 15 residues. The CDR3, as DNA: TGTGCCAGTAGTATCCTTAGCGGGAGAAGCTACGAGCAGTACTTC. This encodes CASSILSGRSYEQYF.